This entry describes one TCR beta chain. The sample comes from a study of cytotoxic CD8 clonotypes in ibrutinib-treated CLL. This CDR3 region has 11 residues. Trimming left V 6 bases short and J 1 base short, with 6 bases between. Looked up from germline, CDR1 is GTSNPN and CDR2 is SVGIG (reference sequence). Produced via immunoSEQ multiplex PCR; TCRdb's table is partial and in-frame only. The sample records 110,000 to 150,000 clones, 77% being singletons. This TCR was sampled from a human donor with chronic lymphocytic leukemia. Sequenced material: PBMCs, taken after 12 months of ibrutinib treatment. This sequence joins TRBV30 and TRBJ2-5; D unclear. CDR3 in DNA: TGTGCCTGTACATTCCAAGAGACCCAGTACTTC. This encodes CACTFQETQYF.